Shown below are 21 T cell receptor beta chains from a single sample sequenced in a study of cytomegalovirus exposure and HLA in healthy donors. The assay was immunoSEQ multiplex PCR, and TCRdb's table has in-frame clones only and misses some. The sample lists some 110,000 clones, 70% to 90% occurring once. Input material: PBMCs. Receptors originate from a man aged 18 to 29 in good health and CMV-seropositive.

The V gene is TRBV7-7, the J gene TRBJ2-3; 11 nucleotides agree with TRBD2. The V and J ends lost 4 bases and 4 bases, in that order; junction bases with no gene match: 4. This CDR3 contains 15 residues. Germline V CDR1 and CDR2: SSHAT, FNYEAQ (reference sequence). CDR3 DNA: TGTGCCAGCAGCTCGGGACTAGCGGATTCAGATACGCAGTATTTT. Protein sequence: CASSSGLADSDTQYF.

This chain joins TRBV27 and TRBJ2-1; D is undetermined. The V and J ends lost 8 bases and 7 bases respectively, with 9 bases between them. CDR1 and CDR2 (germline): MNHEY, SMNVEV (reference sequence). There are 11 residues in the CDR3. CDR3 residues: CASSAQNEQFF. CDR3 DNA: TGTGCCAGCTCCGCTCAGAATGAGCAGTTCTTC.

The V gene is TRBV5-4, the J gene TRBJ2-5, with D possibly TRBD1 on 6 matching bases. V dropped 4 bases and J dropped 4 bases, with 17 bases sitting between them. Germline V gene lookup returns CDR1 SGHNT and CDR2 YYREEE (reference sequence). The length of the CDR3 is 15 residues. CDR3 region: CASSTSGTRGETQYF. For the CDR3, the DNA is TGTGCCAGCAGCACATCTGGGACACGGGGAGAGACCCAGTACTTC.

This chain links TRBV6-5 with TRBJ2-5; D uncertain. The CDR3 runs to 12 residues. V was cut by 6 bases and J by 4 bases, with 9 bases left in between. Germline CDR1 and CDR2: MNHEY and SVGAGI. The CDR3 nucleotides are TGTGCCAGCAGACCGACGGGAGAGACCCAGTACTTC. Translated, it gives CASRPTGETQYF.

This clone was recorded once. The V gene is TRBV28, the J gene TRBJ1-1; 9 nucleotides agree with TRBD1. V trimming: 6 bases; J trimming: 11 bases; junction bases outside the gene matches: 10. This CDR3 contains 13 residues. Germline lookup yields CDR1 MDHEN and CDR2 SYDVKM. The CDR3 DNA sequence: TGTGCCAGCAGGGACAGGGGAAGAAGGGGGGCTTTCTTT. It encodes CASRDRGRRGAFF.

The J gene is TRBJ1-2, the V gene TRBV5-4; maybe TRBD1 (5 bases). The V end was cut by 4 bases, the J end by 2 bases, with 12 bases between. Germline values: CDR1 SGHNT, CDR2 YYREEE (reference sequence). This CDR3 region has 14 residues. CDR3 nucleotides: TGTGCCAGCAGCCACGGGGGTACGAACTATGGCTACACCTTC. Translated, it gives CASSHGGTNYGYTF.

This chain joins TRBV27 and TRBJ1-1, with D unclear. The CDR3 extends over 11 amino acids. Trimming took off 8 bases at V and 0 bases at J, with 4 bases between the two ends. Germline CDR1 MNHEY, CDR2 SMNVEV (reference sequence). CDR3 coding DNA: TGTGCCAGCCACATGAACACTGAAGCTTTCTTT. Translation gives CASHMNTEAFF.

V and J are TRBV10-3 and TRBJ1-1, with 9 bases identical to TRBD1. Germline assignment: CDR1 ENHRY and CDR2 SYGVKD. CDR3 length: 14 amino acids. V lost 8 bases to trimming and J lost 4 bases; unmatched junction nucleotides: 8. CDR3 DNA sequence: TGTGCCATCTCGACAGGGGGGGACTTCACTGAAGCTTTCTTT. The encoded protein is CAISTGGDFTEAFF.

The chain has TRBV7-6 and TRBJ2-1; 12 bases agree with TRBD2. Germline V gene lookup returns CDR1 SGHVS and CDR2 FNYEAQ. J lost 3 bases, V lost 5 bases, and 5 bases had no gene match. The CDR3 totals 16 residues. CDR3 bases: TGTGCCAGCAGCCCCGGACTAGCGGGGTTCTACAATGAGCAGTTCTTC. Protein sequence: CASSPGLAGFYNEQFF.

The gene calls are TRBV23-1 and TRBJ2-7, with 9 nucleotides matching TRBD1. TRBV23-1 is an ORF; its function is uncertain. The CDR3 is 19 amino acids. The J segment lost 3 bases and the V segment lost 0 bases, leaving 15 bases of the junction unmatched. The CDR3 loop reads CASSQSTRDRDGVNYEQYF. The CDR3 nucleotides are TGCGCCAGCAGTCAATCAACCCGGGACAGGGATGGGGTTAACTACGAGCAGTACTTC.

The chain couples TRBV29-1 to TRBJ1-5; a possible D gene is TRBD1 (5 bases). This CDR3 comprises 14 residues. Trimming removed 6 bases from V and 4 bases from J, with 16 bases in between. Per germline, CDR1 SQVTM and CDR2 ANQGSEA. CDR3 amino acids: CSVRGHSPNQPQHF. The CDR3 DNA reads TGCAGCGTCCGAGGACATAGTCCTAATCAGCCCCAGCATTTT.

The V gene is TRBV19, the J gene TRBJ1-2, with TRBD1 matching 7 bases. This CDR3 has 15 residues. The junction had 18 bases not matched to a gene; V was cut back by 10 bases and J by 7 bases. CDR1 and CDR2 from the germline V gene are LNHDA and SQIVND (reference sequence). This CDR3 reads CATPRDSPVTPGYTF. The DNA for the CDR3 is TGTGCCACCCCAAGGGACAGCCCCGTAACTCCTGGCTACACCTTC.

The chain carries TRBV7-2 and TRBJ2-6; D uncertain. V lost 4 bases to trimming and J lost 4 bases, with 5 bases between them. CDR3 length: 13 amino acids. Germline CDR1 is SGHTA and CDR2 is FQGNSA. The CDR3 loop is CASSSGGANVLTF. CDR3 sequence (DNA): TGTGCCAGCAGCTCTGGCGGGGCCAACGTCCTGACTTTC.

The DNA of the CDR3 is TGTGCCAGCAGCCAAAGCACCGGGACAGGGGTGGGCTACACCTTC. Protein sequence: CASSQSTGTGVGYTF. This chain connects TRBV5-6 to TRBJ1-2; 10 bases line up with TRBD1. The CDR3 is 15 residues long. Per the germline V gene, CDR1 is SGHDT and CDR2 is YYEEEE. V lost 4 bases to trimming and J lost 8 bases; unmatched junction nucleotides: 11.

This clone is a singleton in its sample. The V call is TRBV10-2, the J call TRBJ1-6; TRBD1 agrees at 7 bases. The CDR3 extends over 16 amino acids. Trimming removed 6 bases from V and 0 bases from J; junction bases left unmatched: 5. From germline, CDR1 is WSHSY and CDR2 SAAADI. CDR3 DNA sequence: TGCGCCAGCAGGGACAGGATCAGCTCCTATAATTCACCCCTCCACTTT. Translated, it gives CASRDRISSYNSPLHF.

CDR3 DNA: TGTGCCAGCAGTGATTGGGGTAAAGCGGACACTGAAGCTTTCTTT. Encoded protein: CASSDWGKADTEAFF. The J gene is TRBJ1-1, the V gene TRBV2; D is unclear. V lost 3 bases and J lost 3, with 14 bases in between. The V gene's germline CDR1 is SNHLY and CDR2 FYNNEI. The CDR3 extends over 15 amino acids.

The chain uses TRBV29-1 and TRBJ1-2, with D possibly TRBD1 on 6 matching bases. This CDR3 is built from 15 residues. Trimming shortened V by 1 base and J by 2 bases, and 14 bases separated the two germline ends. CDR1 is SQVTM, CDR2 ANQGSEA, per germline. The CDR3 region is CSVEAEDRLNYGYTF. The DNA of the CDR3 is TGCAGCGTTGAAGCCGAGGACAGACTCAACTATGGCTACACCTTC.

This chain connects TRBV5-1 to TRBJ2-1; 8 positions agree with TRBD2. Unmatched junction bases numbered 9, after V lost 0 bases and J lost 7 bases. Germline V gene sequence: CDR1 SGHRS, CDR2 YFSETQ. CDR3 length equals 16 residues. CDR3 coding DNA: TGCGCCAGCAGCTTGGTAGCGGGACGGGGGACGAATGAGCAGTTCTTC. It encodes CASSLVAGRGTNEQFF.

The V call is TRBV29-1, the J call TRBJ1-2; TRBD1 agrees at 10 bases. Germline V gene lookup returns CDR1 SQVTM and CDR2 ANQGSEA. The CDR3 totals 12 residues. V lost 7 bases to trimming and J lost 5 bases; unmatched junction nucleotides: 4. The CDR3 DNA reads TGCAGCGCTGGGGGACAGGGGTATGGCTACACCTTC. This sequence encodes CSAGGQGYGYTF.

V and J are TRBV6-1 and TRBJ1-2; no clear D. This CDR3 region has 13 residues. V dropped 7 bases and J dropped 0 bases, with 9 bases sitting between them. CDR1 is MNHNS, CDR2 SASEGT, per germline. CDR3 DNA sequence: TGTGCCAGCAACTCAAATTCTAACTATGGCTACACCTTC. Its protein is CASNSNSNYGYTF.

The chain recombines TRBV6-6 with TRBJ2-3, with D possibly being TRBD2 (5 bases). Germline V CDR1 and CDR2: MNHNY, SVGAGI (reference sequence). CDR3 length equals 14 residues. Trimming left V 0 bases short and J 8 bases short, with 12 bases between. The CDR3 region has the DNA TGTGCCAGCAGTTACTCGAGCTCGGCGGGTACGCAGTATTTT. Its translation is CASSYSSSAGTQYF.